This TCR beta chain was identified in a study of control samples from healthy donors and cancer patients. Repertoires were generated with immunoSEQ multiplex PCR, while TCRdb's copy carries only in-frame clones and drops some. The sample shows 210,000 or so clones, about nine tenths of them seen only once. The CDR3 loop spans 16 amino acids. Germline CDR1 is SGDLS and CDR2 is YYNGEE. V was shortened by 4 bases and J by 2 bases, with 17 bases between the two germline ends. The TCR originated in a man aged 25-45 years in good health. What was sequenced was blood. V is TRBV9 and J is TRBJ2-3; D possibly corresponds to TRBD2 (6 bases). The DNA of the CDR3 is TGTGCCAGCAGCCCCCGTGAGGGGACTTCCACAGATACGCAGTATTTT. Amino acids: CASSPREGTSTDTQYF.